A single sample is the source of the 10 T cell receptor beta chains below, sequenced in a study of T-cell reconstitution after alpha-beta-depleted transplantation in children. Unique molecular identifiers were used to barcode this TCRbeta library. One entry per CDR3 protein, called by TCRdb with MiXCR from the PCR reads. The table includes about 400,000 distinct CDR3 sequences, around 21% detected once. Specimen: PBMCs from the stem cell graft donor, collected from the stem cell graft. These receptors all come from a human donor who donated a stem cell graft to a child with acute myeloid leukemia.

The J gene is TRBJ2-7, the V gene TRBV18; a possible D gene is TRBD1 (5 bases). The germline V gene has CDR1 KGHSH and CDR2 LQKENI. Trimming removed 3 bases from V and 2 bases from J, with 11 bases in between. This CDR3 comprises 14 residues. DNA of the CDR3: TGTGCCAGCTCACCGACCAGGGATACCTACGAGCAGTACTTC. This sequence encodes CASSPTRDTYEQYF. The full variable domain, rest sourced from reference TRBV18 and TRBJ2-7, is NAGVMQNPRHLVRRRGQEARLRCSPMKGHSHVYWYRQLPEEGLKFMVYLQKENIIDESGMPKERFSAEFPKEGPSILRIQQVVRGDSAAYFCASSPTRDTYEQYFGPGTRLTVT.

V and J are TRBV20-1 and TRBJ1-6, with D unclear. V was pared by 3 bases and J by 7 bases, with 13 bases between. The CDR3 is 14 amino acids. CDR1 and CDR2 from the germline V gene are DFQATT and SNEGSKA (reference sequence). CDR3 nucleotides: TGCAGTGCTAGTAAGGCCAGTACCAATTCACCCCTCCACTTT. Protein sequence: CSASKASTNSPLHF.

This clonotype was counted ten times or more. CDR3 bases: TGTGCCAGCAGCTTTGACAGGAGCACAGATACGCAGTATTTT. Translated: CASSFDRSTDTQYF. The chain uses TRBV7-2 and TRBJ2-3, with D possibly TRBD1 on 6 matching bases. CDR3 length: 14 amino acids. V was trimmed by 3 bases and J by 0 bases, leaving 7 bases between them. Per germline, CDR1 SGHTA and CDR2 FQGNSA.

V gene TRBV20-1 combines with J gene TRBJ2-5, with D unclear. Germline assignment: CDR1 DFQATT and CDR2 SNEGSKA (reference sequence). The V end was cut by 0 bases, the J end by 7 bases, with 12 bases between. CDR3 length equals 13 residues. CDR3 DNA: TGCAGTGCTAGAGATCTGGCCCCCGGGACCCAGTACTTC. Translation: CSARDLAPGTQYF.

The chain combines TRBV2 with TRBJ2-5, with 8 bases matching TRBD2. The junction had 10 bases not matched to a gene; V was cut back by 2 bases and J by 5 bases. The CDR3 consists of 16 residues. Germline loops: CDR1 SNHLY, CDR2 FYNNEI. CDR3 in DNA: TGTGCCAGCAGTGAACGGGCACTAAAGCGGGGGGAGACCCAGTACTTC. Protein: CASSERALKRGETQYF.

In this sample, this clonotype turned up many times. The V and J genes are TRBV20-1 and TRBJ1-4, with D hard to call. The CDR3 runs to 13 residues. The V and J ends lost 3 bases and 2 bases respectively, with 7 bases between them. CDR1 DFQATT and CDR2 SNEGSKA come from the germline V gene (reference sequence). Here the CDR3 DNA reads TGCAGTGCTAGCGGTAGGACTAATGAAAAACTGTTTTTT. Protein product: CSASGRTNEKLFF.

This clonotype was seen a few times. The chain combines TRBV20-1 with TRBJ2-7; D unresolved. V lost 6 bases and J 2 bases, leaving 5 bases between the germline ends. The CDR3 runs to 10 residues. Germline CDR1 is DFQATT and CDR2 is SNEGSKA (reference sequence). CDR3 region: CSAGPYEQYF. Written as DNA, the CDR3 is TGCAGTGCGGGCCCCTACGAGCAGTACTTC.

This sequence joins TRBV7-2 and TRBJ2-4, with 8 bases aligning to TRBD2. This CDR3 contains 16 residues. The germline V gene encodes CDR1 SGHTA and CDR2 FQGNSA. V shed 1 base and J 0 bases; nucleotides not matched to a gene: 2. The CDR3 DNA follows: TGTGCCAGCAGCTTAGTAGCGGGGTTAGCCAAAAACATTCAGTACTTC. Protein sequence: CASSLVAGLAKNIQYF.

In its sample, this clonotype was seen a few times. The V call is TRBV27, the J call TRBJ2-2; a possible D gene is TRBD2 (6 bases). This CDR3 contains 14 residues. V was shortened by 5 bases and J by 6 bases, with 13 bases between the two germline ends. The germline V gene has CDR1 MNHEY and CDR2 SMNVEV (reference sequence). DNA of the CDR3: TGTGCCAGCAGTCCCTTAGGAGGGCCCGGGGAGCTGTTTTTT. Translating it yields CASSPLGGPGELFF.

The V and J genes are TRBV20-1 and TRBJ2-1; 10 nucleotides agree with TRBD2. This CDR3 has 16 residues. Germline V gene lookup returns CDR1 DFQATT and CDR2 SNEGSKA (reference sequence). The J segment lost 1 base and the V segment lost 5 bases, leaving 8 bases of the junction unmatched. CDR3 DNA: TGCAGTGCTCCTCATAGCGGGAGGCTTTCCTACAATGAGCAGTTCTTC. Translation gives CSAPHSGRLSYNEQFF.